One and the same sample provided the 15 T cell receptor beta chains below, sequenced in a study of neurological immune-mediated disorders. MiXCR was run by TCRdb on the 5' RACE reads, yielding one entry per CDR3 protein. The sample lists tens of thousands of distinct CDR3 sequences, just over 4% occurring once. The sample consisted of CD4+ T cells from blood. Receptors originate from a woman aged 40 to 50 in good health.

This clonotype was counted at least ten times. This rearrangement joins TRBV3-1 to TRBJ2-7, with unresolved D. The V gene's germline CDR1 is LGHDT and CDR2 YNNKEL (reference sequence). With 4 bases removed from V and 5 bases from J, the gap between germline ends came to 12 bases. The CDR3 consists of 13 residues. The CDR3 is CASSRDGRNEQYF. CDR3 nucleotides: TGTGCCAGCAGCCGAGACGGGCGCAACGAGCAGTACTTC.

This clonotype was picked up many times. The chain joins TRBV5-5 to TRBJ2-1; tentative D call: TRBD1 (5 bases). Germline V CDR1 and CDR2: SGHKS, YYEKEE (reference sequence). Trimming pared 7 bases from V and 9 bases from J, leaving 11 bases between. This CDR3 comprises 11 residues. CDR3 bases: TGTGCCAGCCGCAGGGCCGCTGAGCAGTTCTTC. Protein sequence: CASRRAAEQFF.

In regard to this clonotype: A much larger clone lies a single base off, so this may be a read error. The chain recombines TRBV3-1 with TRBJ2-7, with D maybe TRBD2 (7 bases). CDR3 length equals 14 residues. V gave up 1 base and J gave up 6 bases, with 13 bases separating them. Germline lookup yields CDR1 LGHDT and CDR2 YNNKEL (reference sequence). CDR3 sequence reads: CASSQAKGGVEQYF. CDR3 nucleotide sequence: TGTGCCAGCAGCCAAGCCAAGGGGGGGGTCGAGCAGTACTTC.

In this sample, this clonotype turned up many times. The J gene is TRBJ2-7, the V gene TRBV30; no reliable D call. Trimming left V 0 bases short and J 6 bases short, with 9 bases between. The length of the CDR3 is 12 residues. In germline, CDR1 is GTSNPN, CDR2 SVGIG (reference sequence). This CDR3 is CAWSVRFSEQYF. As DNA, the CDR3 is TGTGCCTGGAGTGTACGGTTTTCCGAGCAGTACTTC.

The chain uses TRBV20-1 and TRBJ2-4; D tentatively reads TRBD1 or TRBD2 (5 bases each). V shed 8 bases and J shed 3 bases, with 8 bases lying between them. CDR3 length: 11 amino acids. In germline, CDR1 is DFQATT, CDR2 SNEGSKA (reference sequence). The CDR3 spells CSWGSKNIQYF. The CDR3 nucleotides are TGCAGTTGGGGGAGCAAAAACATTCAGTACTTC.

This clonotype was counted ten times or more. V gene TRBV3-1 combines with J gene TRBJ1-1; the D gene is possibly TRBD1 (6 bases). The CDR3 contains 14 residues. Germline assignment: CDR1 LGHDT and CDR2 YNNKEL (reference sequence). V shed 1 base and J shed 3 bases, with 9 bases lying between them. In DNA form, the CDR3 reads TGTGCCAGCAGCCAAGTGGGGGCCCACACTGAAGCTTTCTTT. It codes for CASSQVGAHTEAFF.

Ten or more counts support this clonotype. The rearrangement uses TRBV12-3 or TRBV12-4 and TRBJ2-1, with 9 bases that match TRBD2. The CDR3 is 15 residues long. V trimming: 6 bases; J trimming: 4 bases; junction bases outside the gene matches: 7. The CDR3 loop is CASSRSGGTYNEQFF. CDR3 DNA sequence: TGTGCCAGCAGCCGGAGCGGGGGGACGTACAATGAGCAGTTCTTC.

Ten or more counts support this clonotype. This sequence joins TRBV7-2 and TRBJ2-7; the match to TRBD1 covers 7 bases. With V trimmed by 3 bases and J by 4 bases, 15 bases remained unmatched. CDR1 is SGHTA, CDR2 FQGNSA, per germline. The CDR3 is 17 amino acids. CDR3 bases: TGTGCCAGCAGCTTGGGGGCGACAGGGACATACATGTACGAGCAGTACTTC. Translation gives CASSLGATGTYMYEQYF.

This clonotype has ten or more counts. V usage is TRBV5-1 and J usage is TRBJ2-1; 9 nucleotides line up with TRBD1. Germline V gives CDR1 SGHRS, CDR2 YFSETQ. This CDR3 contains 16 residues. The V and J ends lost 2 bases and 5 bases, in that order; junction bases with no gene match: 8. This CDR3 reads CASSLQGQGWNNEQFF. CDR3 nucleotides: TGCGCCAGCAGCTTACAAGGACAGGGGTGGAACAATGAGCAGTTCTTC.

The table lists this clonotype with many counts. This chain joins TRBV28 and TRBJ2-1, with 9 bases fitting TRBD1. This CDR3 is built from 16 residues. V shed 7 bases, J shed 4 bases, and the junction held 11 bases outside the gene matches. Germline-derived CDR1 and CDR2 are MDHEN and SYDVKM. CDR3 in amino acids: CASNSPGTGLYNEQFF. CDR3 DNA: TGTGCCAGCAACTCGCCGGGGACAGGGTTGTACAATGAGCAGTTCTTC.

This clonotype has a handful of counts. The V call is TRBV5-1, the J call TRBJ1-2; D gene unclear. The CDR3 sequence is 13 residues long. The V gene lost 4 bases and the J gene lost 0 bases, with 7 bases spanning the gap. Germline V lookup: CDR1 SGHRS, CDR2 YFSETQ. The CDR3 here is CASSSPANYGYTF. The DNA of the CDR3 is TGCGCCAGCAGCAGTCCAGCTAACTATGGCTACACCTTC.

Ten or more counts support this clonotype. One end of the junction fails to match germline, which may point to a read error. J is TRBJ1-2 and V is TRBV5-1; D may be TRBD1 (5 bases). From germline, CDR1 is SGHRS and CDR2 YFSETQ. The CDR3 loop spans 13 amino acids. The CDR3 coding sequence is TGCGCCAGCAGCTTGGAGGGGCAGGGAGTTAGACGCTTC. Translation: CASSLEGQGVRRF.

This clonotype was picked up many times. This rearrangement joins TRBV12-3 or TRBV12-4 to TRBJ2-1; 7 bases agree with TRBD1. The ends lost 1 base at V and 9 bases at J; junction bases unmatched: 6. The CDR3 extends over 14 amino acids. The CDR3 coding sequence is TGTGCCAGCAGTTTAGGACAGGGAAACAGTGAGCAGTTCTTC. Translating gives CASSLGQGNSEQFF.

The sample holds many counts of this clonotype. This sequence joins TRBV10-3 and TRBJ2-1; 8 bases fit TRBD2. CDR1 is ENHRY, CDR2 SYGVKD, per germline. Losses at the gene ends were 5 bases for V and 7 bases for J; bases not matched to a gene: 10. There are 15 residues in the CDR3. In nucleotides, the CDR3 is TGTGCCATCAGTAGGTCAAGCGGGAGTTTGAATGAGCAGTTCTTC. This sequence encodes CAISRSSGSLNEQFF.

Many counts were recorded for this clonotype. This chain connects TRBV6-5 to TRBJ2-2; TRBD2 matches 7 bases. The junction had 7 bases not matched to a gene; V was cut back by 5 bases and J by 4 bases. In germline, CDR1 is MNHEY, CDR2 SVGAGI. CDR3 length equals 15 residues. The CDR3 reads CASSAPAGVTGELFF. CDR3 coding DNA: TGTGCCAGCAGTGCCCCGGCGGGAGTCACCGGGGAGCTGTTTTTT.